Below are 20 T cell receptor beta chains sequenced from a single sample in a study of blood T cells in healthy people across ages. A J-beta primer mix and a sample-barcoded 5' primer were used in a second PCR of roughly 6 to 12 cycles. MiXCR, run by TCRdb on the 5' RACE reads, gives a single entry per CDR3 protein. The sample carries fewer than 700,000 distinct CDR3 sequences, 40% to 55% recorded once. The sample comprised blood. These receptors were collected from a man older than 75 in good health.

This clonotype was counted ten times or more. The gene calls are TRBV6-6 and TRBJ2-1; no definite D call. The CDR3 is 11 residues long. The ends were cut back, 5 bases at V and 8 bases at J, with 7 bases in the middle. Germline CDR1 reads MNHNY; CDR2 reads SVGAGI (reference sequence). CDR3 amino acids: CASSRADEQFF. The DNA of the CDR3 is TGTGCCAGCAGTAGGGCCGATGAGCAGTTCTTC.

The V gene is TRBV28, the J gene TRBJ2-7; D uncertain. This CDR3 contains 15 residues. The V gene lost 5 bases and the J gene lost 2 bases, with 16 bases spanning the gap. The germline V gene encodes CDR1 MDHEN and CDR2 SYDVKM. The CDR3 spells CASSPPGYLAYEQYF. The CDR3 DNA is TGTGCCAGCAGTCCCCCGGGTTACCTGGCCTACGAGCAGTACTTC.

DNA for the CDR3: TGCGCCAGCAGCCCCCGGGACAGGGGGTACACTGAAGCTTTCTTT. It codes for CASSPRDRGYTEAFF. V and J are TRBV4-1 and TRBJ1-1; TRBD1 matches at 11 bases. Losses at the gene ends were 4 bases for V and 3 bases for J; bases not matched to a gene: 4. The V gene's germline CDR1 is MGHRA and CDR2 YSYEKL. CDR3 length: 15 residues.

This clonotype was observed at least ten times. The J gene is TRBJ1-2, the V gene TRBV15; D is undetermined. The CDR3 is 15 amino acids. Trimming shortened V by 0 bases and J by 5 bases, and 13 bases separated the two germline ends. Germline assignment: CDR1 LNHNV and CDR2 YYDKDF (reference sequence). CDR3: CATSRDGQSLYGYTF. DNA of the CDR3: TGTGCCACCAGCAGAGACGGCCAGTCTTTATATGGCTACACCTTC.

This rearrangement joins TRBV4-3 to TRBJ2-1, with TRBD2 matching over 7 bases. The V gene's germline CDR1 is LGHNA and CDR2 YSLEER. The CDR3 has 14 residues. With V trimmed by 0 bases and J by 12 bases, 8 bases remained unmatched. The CDR3 loop reads CASSQDWLAVVQFF. For the CDR3, the DNA is TGCGCCAGCAGCCAAGACTGGCTAGCGGTGGTGCAGTTCTTC.

The rearrangement joins TRBV18 to TRBJ1-3; D gene uncertain. The V gene's germline CDR1 is KGHSH and CDR2 LQKENI. The CDR3 is made up of 16 amino acids. Trimming stripped 3 bases from V and 0 bases from J, with 12 bases between. CDR3 sequence (DNA): TGTGCCAGCTCACCGCGAGGAAGCAGCTCTGGAAACACCATATATTTT. Its protein product is CASSPRGSSSGNTIYF. Supplemented by reference TRBV18 and TRBJ1-3, the full variable domain reads NAGVMQNPRHLVRRRGQEARLRCSPMKGHSHVYWYRQLPEEGLKFMVYLQKENIIDESGMPKERFSAEFPKEGPSILRIQQVVRGDSAAYFCASSPRGSSSGNTIYFGEGSWLTVV.

To note about this clonotype: A read error may be the cause here, since a much bigger clone is one base away. The V gene is TRBV7-9, the J gene TRBJ2-7; TRBD1 aligns across 9 bases. The CDR3 runs to 14 residues. Germline values: CDR1 SEHNR, CDR2 FQNEAQ (reference sequence). CDR3 region: CVSSRDRVLYEQYF. The CDR3, as DNA: TGTGTCAGCAGCCGGGACAGGGTCCTTTACGAGCAGTACTTC.

The V gene is TRBV12-5, the J gene TRBJ2-1, with 12 nucleotides matching TRBD2. Trimming at V came to 0 bases and at J to 4 bases, leaving 10 bases not matched to a gene. CDR3 size: 19 residues. CDR1 is LGHNT, CDR2 FRNRAP, per germline. The CDR3 loop reads CASGLVPSPSGRAYNEQFF. The CDR3 nucleotides read TGTGCTAGTGGTTTGGTCCCCTCACCTAGCGGGAGGGCTTACAATGAGCAGTTCTTC.

The chain combines TRBV5-1 with TRBJ1-6; TRBD1 matches 7 bases. V shed 4 bases, J shed 3 bases, and the junction held 10 bases outside the gene matches. The CDR3 covers 17 residues. Germline CDR1 and CDR2: SGHRS and YFSETQ. The CDR3 reads CASSASPTGFYNSPLHF. The CDR3, as DNA: TGCGCCAGCAGCGCCTCACCGACAGGGTTCTATAATTCACCCCTCCACTTT. Together with reference TRBV5-1 and TRBJ1-6, the CDR3 gives the full variable domain: KAGVTQTPRYLIKTRGQQVTLSCSPISGHRSVSWYQQTPGQGLQFLFEYFSETQRNKGNFPGRFSGRQFSNSRSEMNVSTLELGDSALYLCASSASPTGFYNSPLHFGNGTRLTVT.

The chain has TRBV29-1 and TRBJ2-5, with 14 bases identical to TRBD2. CDR1 and CDR2 from the germline V gene are SQVTM and ANQGSEA. V trimming: 3 bases; J trimming: 4 bases; junction bases outside the gene matches: 4. The CDR3 is made up of 15 amino acids. The CDR3 loop is CSVEGLAGELETQYF. CDR3 sequence (DNA): TGCAGCGTTGAGGGACTAGCGGGGGAGTTAGAGACCCAGTACTTC.

This clonotype was recorded at least ten times. The V and J genes are TRBV7-2 and TRBJ2-3; 9 bases match TRBD2. The trim removed 6 bases at V and 13 bases at J, leaving 8 bases unmatched. The CDR3 sequence is 12 residues long. The germline CDR1 and CDR2 sequences are SGHTA and FQGNSA. CDR3: CASSFPQREEYF. In DNA, the CDR3 is TGTGCCAGCAGTTTCCCCCAGCGGGAGGAGTATTTT.

There are a few counts of this clonotype. The rearrangement uses TRBV4-3 and TRBJ2-1, with D possibly called TRBD1 or TRBD2 (5 bases each). Per the germline V gene, CDR1 is LGHNA and CDR2 is YSLEER. The CDR3 covers 16 residues. Trimming shortened V by 0 bases and J by 2 bases, and 11 bases separated the two germline ends. DNA of the CDR3: TGCGCCAGCAGCCAAGACAGGGTGAGGGCCTACAATGAGCAGTTCTTC. Its translation: CASSQDRVRAYNEQFF.

The chain joins TRBV20-1 to TRBJ2-5; D call uncertain. Trimming pared 1 base from V and 5 bases from J, leaving 11 bases between. The germline V gene has CDR1 DFQATT and CDR2 SNEGSKA (reference sequence). The CDR3 sequence is 13 residues long. The CDR3 DNA is TGCAGTGCTAGAGTTGCCATTGGGGAGACCCAGTACTTC. Translating gives CSARVAIGETQYF.

The V gene is TRBV5-1, the J gene TRBJ2-5; no firm D call. This CDR3 comprises 12 residues. V was trimmed by 3 bases and J by 5 bases, leaving 8 bases between them. Germline CDR1 SGHRS, CDR2 YFSETQ. In DNA, the CDR3 is TGCGCCAGCAGCTGGGTCGGGGAGACCCAGTACTTC. This translates into CASSWVGETQYF.

This CDR3 reads CASSRIRGETQYF. In DNA form, the CDR3 reads TGTGCCAGCAGCCGAATCAGAGGAGAGACCCAGTACTTC. This rearrangement joins TRBV12-3 or TRBV12-4 to TRBJ2-5; D is unclear. The CDR3 covers 13 residues. V lost 6 bases and J lost 4, with 12 bases in between.

The CDR3 nucleotides are TGTGCCAGCAGTTACCTTGCGTCCGGGGCCGGCACCGGGGAGCTGTTTTTT. Translation gives CASSYLASGAGTGELFF. V and J are TRBV6-2 or TRBV6-3 and TRBJ2-2; possibly TRBD1 or TRBD2 for D (5 bases each). The CDR3 is 17 amino acids. V was pared by 2 bases and J by 4 bases, with 17 bases between. Germline V gene lookup returns CDR1 MNHEY and CDR2 SVGEGT.

This clonotype is categorized as medium-sized. The chain links TRBV6-5 to TRBJ2-1; D is ambiguous. Germline lookup yields CDR1 MNHEY and CDR2 SVGAGI. The CDR3 loop spans 15 amino acids. V lost 2 bases and J 0 bases, leaving 8 bases between the germline ends. CDR3 residues: CASSYRESSYNEQFF. CDR3 DNA: TGTGCCAGCAGTTACCGAGAGAGCTCCTACAATGAGCAGTTCTTC.

The chain employs TRBV12-3 or TRBV12-4 and TRBJ2-7; the D is unclear. V was cut by 0 bases and J by 2 bases, with 5 bases left in between. This CDR3 region has 13 residues. CDR3 amino acids: CASSLAQTYEQYF. The CDR3 DNA reads as TGTGCCAGCAGTTTAGCCCAGACCTACGAGCAGTACTTC.

This CDR3 is CASNPSIPGQGTFEQYF. CDR3 DNA: TGCGCCAGCAACCCCAGCATACCGGGACAGGGAACATTCGAGCAGTACTTC. V is TRBV5-1 and J is TRBJ2-7, with TRBD1 matching over 9 bases. The CDR3 length is 17 residues. J was trimmed by 6 bases and V by 6 bases; bases with no gene match: 19. Looked up from germline, CDR1 is SGHRS and CDR2 is YFSETQ.

The V call is TRBV12-3 or TRBV12-4, the J call TRBJ2-7, with TRBD1 matching 9 bases. Trimming took 5 bases from V and 1 from J; bases not matched to a gene: 6. CDR3 size: 15 residues. CDR3 sequence reads: CASSRTDRGSYEQYF. DNA of the CDR3: TGTGCCAGCAGTAGGACGGACAGGGGATCCTACGAGCAGTACTTC.